The 15 T cell receptor beta chains below were found in one sample sequenced in a study of post-analysis software for immune sequencing data. Prepared libraries of TCR beta cDNA carried unique molecular identifiers. TCRdb recomputed calls from the PCR reads with MiXCR, one row per CDR3 protein. The sample has about 200,000 distinct CDR3 sequences; roughly 30% are singletons. No antigens are known for them. Study-wide results and caveats: There were a handful of TRBV segments more frequent in patients than controls, and TRBV5-6, TRBV5-1 and TRBV20-1 were among them.

Material for sequencing was blood. The receptor source for this set is a girl aged 2-17 years with multiple sclerosis.

To note about this clonotype: This may be a read error, as it is one base from a much larger clone. This sequence joins TRBV29-1 and TRBJ2-5; the D gene is possibly TRBD2 (5 bases). From germline, CDR1 is SQVTM and CDR2 ANQGSEA. This CDR3 has 12 residues. CDR3 residues: CSAEEGSETQYF. CDR3 coding DNA: TGCAGCGCTGAAGAGGGTTCCGAGACCCAGTACTTC.

As to this clonotype: Since a much larger clone is just one base distant, this may be a read error. The chain is built from TRBV7-2 and TRBJ2-4; TRBD1 matches at 8 bases. The V gene's germline CDR1 is SGHTA and CDR2 FQGNSA. Trimming cost V 5 bases and J 3 bases; bases outside gene matches: 12. The length of the CDR3 is 17 residues. The CDR3 spells CASSRGRGRGGKNIQYF. In nucleotides, the CDR3 is TGTGCCAGCAGCCGGGGCAGGGGGCGAGGTGGCAAAAACATTCAGTACTTC.

This clonotype was observed at least ten times. V gene TRBV10-3 combines with J gene TRBJ2-7; D possibly uses TRBD1 or TRBD2 (7 bases each). The CDR3 totals 14 residues. Germline V gene sequence: CDR1 ENHRY, CDR2 SYGVKD. V was pared by 10 bases and J by 3 bases, with 19 bases between. In nucleotides, the CDR3 is TGTGCCACCAGGGGGGGGGATTTGGGCTACGAGCAGTACTTC. Translating gives CATRGGDLGYEQYF.

This clonotype was found many times. V and J are TRBV4-1 and TRBJ1-2, with no clear D. V lost 0 bases to trimming and J lost 3 bases, with 8 bases between them. The germline gives CDR1 MGHRA, CDR2 YSYEKL. The CDR3 is 14 amino acids. This CDR3 is CASSQDLEDYGYTF. The DNA of the CDR3 is TGCGCCAGCAGCCAAGACTTGGAGGACTATGGCTACACCTTC.

V gene TRBV14 combines with J gene TRBJ2-7; a weak D match, TRBD1 (6 bases). This CDR3 has 16 residues. CDR1 SGHDN and CDR2 FVKESK come from the germline V gene. V was trimmed by 4 bases and J by 2 bases, leaving 18 bases between them. CDR3 sequence reads: CASSRYVPRGTYEQYF. DNA for the CDR3: TGTGCCAGCAGCCGATATGTACCCAGGGGAACCTACGAGCAGTACTTC.

The genes are TRBV18 and TRBJ1-1; the D gene is possibly TRBD1 (5 bases). The V end lost 5 bases, the J end lost 1 base, and 20 bases lay between the germline ends. Germline CDR1 KGHSH, CDR2 LQKENI. The CDR3 covers 17 residues. Here the CDR3 reads CASSRAFAGEGNTEAFF. In DNA form, the CDR3 reads TGTGCCAGCTCAAGGGCCTTTGCGGGGGAGGGGAACACTGAAGCTTTCTTT.

This chain joins TRBV7-9 and TRBJ2-7; tentatively, D is TRBD1 or TRBD2 (6 bases each). Germline V gives CDR1 SEHNR, CDR2 FQNEAQ (reference sequence). The V end was cut by 0 bases, the J end by 6 bases, with 9 bases between. CDR3 length equals 13 residues. CDR3 bases: TGTGCCAGCAGCTTAGCGAGGGGGGTCGAGCAGTACTTC. It codes for CASSLARGVEQYF.

This clonotype was picked up many times. The genes are TRBV4-1 and TRBJ2-7; 7 positions match TRBD1. This CDR3 contains 14 residues. Germline trimming cut 1 base from V and 6 bases from J; bases unmatched to any gene: 6. Germline CDR1 and CDR2: MGHRA and YSYEKL. This CDR3 reads CASSQAQGDGEQYF. The CDR3 nucleotides read TGCGCCAGCAGCCAAGCGCAGGGGGACGGCGAGCAGTACTTC.

The gene calls are TRBV7-2 and TRBJ2-1; 9 nucleotides match TRBD2. Gene TRBJ2-7 matches the end of the DNA better, so the J call may be wrong. In germline, CDR1 is SGHTA, CDR2 FQGNSA. This CDR3 comprises 14 residues. For the CDR3, the DNA is TGTGCCAGCAGCGCCGGACTAGCGATCGATGAGCAGTACTTC. Its translation is CASSAGLAIDEQYF.

This clonotype was counted at least ten times. The chain couples TRBV4-1 to TRBJ1-2; 10 bases map to TRBD1. There are 17 residues in the CDR3. J gave up 0 bases and V 1 base, and 5 bases lay outside the gene matches. Germline V gene sequence: CDR1 MGHRA, CDR2 YSYEKL. The CDR3 coding sequence is TGCGCCAGCAGCCAAGCCTACGGGACAGGGGCTAACTATGGCTACACCTTC. Its protein product is CASSQAYGTGANYGYTF.

On this clonotype: Compared with germline, one end of the junction differs, possibly owing to a read error. The chain couples TRBV20-1 to TRBJ1-6; 9 positions agree with TRBD1. The CDR3 runs to 13 residues. CDR1 and CDR2 (germline): DFQATT, SNEGSKA (reference sequence). The CDR3: CVGRDRVNSPLHF. CDR3 sequence (DNA): TGTGTCGGTAGGGACAGGGTAAATTCACCCCTCCACTTT.

There are many counts of this clonotype. V is TRBV21-1 and J is TRBJ1-2; TRBD1, as called in the table, went unchecked against the DNA. TRBV21-1 has pseudogene status. The CDR3 has 14 amino acids. The CDR3 coding sequence is TGTGCCAGCAGCTTACGGACAGGGCCACATGGCTACACCTTC. It specifies CASSLRTGPHGYTF.

Only one count was recorded for this clonotype. One end of the junction does not line up with germline, which may come from a read error. The chain couples TRBV7-9 to TRBJ2-5; D gene uncertain. Germline V lookup: CDR1 SEHNR, CDR2 FQNEAQ (reference sequence). The CDR3 length is 11 residues. The CDR3 is CAGSLAETQYF. The CDR3 DNA reads as TGTGCCGGCAGCTTAGCAGAGACCCAGTACTTC.

The CDR3 nucleotides are TGTGCCAGCAGCCCAACCCTTGGGGCCTACGAGCAGTACTTC. Its protein is CASSPTLGAYEQYF. The chain recombines TRBV3-1 with TRBJ2-5; D is uncertain. The J call is uncertain, as TRBJ2-7 better fits the DNA end. Looked up from germline, CDR1 is LGHDT and CDR2 is YNNKEL (reference sequence). The CDR3 sequence is 14 residues long.

This clonotype occurred many times. The gene calls are TRBV5-1 and TRBJ2-1, with a tentative D call TRBD2 (5 bases). Germline V gives CDR1 SGHRS, CDR2 YFSETQ. This CDR3 contains 15 residues. Between the trimmed V and J ends, which lost 3 bases and 9 bases, there was a span of 19 bases. CDR3 sequence (DNA): TGCGCCAGCAGCTATGACCGTACACCTGGGAGTGAGCAGTTCTTC. Its translation is CASSYDRTPGSEQFF.